This entry is about one T cell receptor beta chain. The target antigen is unknown. The record originates from a study of long-term antiretroviral therapy in people with HIV. Version v3.0 of the immunoSEQ assay was performed at survey level. The repertoire was sequenced with immunoSEQ multiplex PCR; TCRdb's copy has only in-frame clones and lacks some. The sample includes about 36,000 clones, more than 65% of them seen just once. Inclusion required at least two post-ART and at least one pre-ART PBMC samples. General study results and limits: Post-treatment diversity went higher with ART but stayed below transplant donor controls.

The CDR3 length is 13 residues. V was cut by 7 bases and J by 5 bases, with 14 bases left in between. In germline, CDR1 is LNHDA, CDR2 SQIVND (reference sequence). The chain uses TRBV19 and TRBJ2-5; unclear D gene. The source of this sequence is a man between 18 and 35 years old with HIV. Sequencing used unsorted PBMCs, obtained 0.6 years after starting antiretroviral therapy. Here the CDR3 DNA reads TGTGCCAGTACAAGGGCATTGGGGGAGACCCAGTACTTC. It translates to CASTRALGETQYF.